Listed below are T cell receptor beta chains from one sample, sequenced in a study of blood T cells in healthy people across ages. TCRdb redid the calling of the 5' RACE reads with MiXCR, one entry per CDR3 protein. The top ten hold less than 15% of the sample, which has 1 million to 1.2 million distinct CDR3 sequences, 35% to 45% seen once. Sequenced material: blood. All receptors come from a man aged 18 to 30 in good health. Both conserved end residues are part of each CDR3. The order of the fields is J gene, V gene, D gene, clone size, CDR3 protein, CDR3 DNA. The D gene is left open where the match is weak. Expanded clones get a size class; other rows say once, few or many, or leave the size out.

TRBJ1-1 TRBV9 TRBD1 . CASSVSDGGQGKNTEAFF TGTGCCAGCAGCGTGTCTGACGGAGGACAGGGGAAGAACACTGAAGCTTTCTTT
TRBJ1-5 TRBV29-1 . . CSASTGSNSNQPQHF TGCAGCGCTTCGACGGGCAGTAATAGCAATCAGCCCCAGCATTTT
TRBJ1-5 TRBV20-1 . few CSASRGRQPQHF TGCAGTGCTTCCCGGGGGAGACAGCCCCAGCATTTT
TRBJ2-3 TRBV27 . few CASSLGGINTQYF TGTGCCAGCAGTTTAGGGGGGATAAATACGCAGTATTTT
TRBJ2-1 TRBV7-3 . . CASSSTSDTGDEQFF TGTGCCAGCAGCTCAACGTCAGATACGGGGGATGAGCAGTTCTTC
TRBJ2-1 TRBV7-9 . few CASTWAKSNYNEQFF TGTGCCAGCACCTGGGCAAAAAGTAATTACAATGAGCAGTTCTTC
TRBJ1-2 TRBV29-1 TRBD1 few CSGGQGAVGYTF TGCAGCGGGGGACAGGGGGCGGTTGGCTACACCTTC
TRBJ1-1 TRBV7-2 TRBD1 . CASSLHSTGGYTEAFF TGTGCCAGCAGCTTACATTCGACAGGGGGGTACACTGAAGCTTTCTTT
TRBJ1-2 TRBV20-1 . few CSASKTVNGYTF TGCAGTGCTAGCAAAACAGTTAATGGCTACACCTTC
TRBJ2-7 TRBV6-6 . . CASSPSSYSSYEQYF TGTGCCAGCTCTCCCAGCTCATATAGCTCCTACGAGCAGTACTTC
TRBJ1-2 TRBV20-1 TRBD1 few CSAREDGQGYGYTF TGCAGTGCTAGAGAGGATGGACAGGGCTATGGCTACACCTTC
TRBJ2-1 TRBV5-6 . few CASSYRDMVDNEQFF TGTGCCAGCAGCTACAGGGACATGGTGGACAATGAGCAGTTCTTC
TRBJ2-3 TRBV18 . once CASSPSDRGGTDTQYF TGTGCCAGCTCACCCTCTGACAGAGGAGGCACAGATACGCAGTATTTT
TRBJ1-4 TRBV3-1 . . CASSPLVRALTGSNEKLFF TGTGCCAGCAGCCCGCTGGTTAGGGCCCTCACTGGAAGTAATGAAAAACTGTTTTTT
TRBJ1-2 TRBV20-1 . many CSARGPGLANYGYTF TGCAGTGCTAGGGGACCGGGACTGGCTAACTATGGCTACACCTTC
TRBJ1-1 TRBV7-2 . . CASSRKNTGDEAFF TGTGCCAGCAGCCGAAAAAATACAGGTGATGAAGCTTTCTTT
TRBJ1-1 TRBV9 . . CASSAHGGNTEAFF TGTGCCAGCAGCGCTCACGGGGGGAACACTGAAGCTTTCTTT
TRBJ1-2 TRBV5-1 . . CASSLSSWDYYGYTF TGCGCCAGCAGCCTCTCTTCCTGGGACTACTATGGCTACACCTTC
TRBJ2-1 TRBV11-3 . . CASSLEFGRGSDEQFF TGTGCCAGCAGCTTAGAGTTTGGCAGGGGATCGGATGAGCAGTTCTTC
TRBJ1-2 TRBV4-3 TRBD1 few CASSLMTGTNYGYTF TGCGCCAGCAGCCTAATGACAGGGACTAACTATGGCTACACCTTC
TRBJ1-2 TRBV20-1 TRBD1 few CSALRGGGDRVYTF TGCAGCGCGCTCAGGGGAGGGGGCGACAGGGTCTACACCTTC
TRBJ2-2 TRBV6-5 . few CASSYSAGTANTGELFF TGTGCCAGCAGTTACTCCGCGGGGACCGCGAACACCGGGGAGCTGTTTTTT
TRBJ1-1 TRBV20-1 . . CSAPAGGTEAFF TGCAGTGCCCCGGCGGGGGGCACTGAAGCTTTCTTT
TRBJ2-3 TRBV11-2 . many CASSLGDGILSDTQYF TGTGCCAGCAGCTTGGGGGATGGGATCTTATCAGATACGCAGTATTTT
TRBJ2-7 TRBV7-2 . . CASSSDRPSYEQYF TGTGCCAGCAGTTCCGACAGACCCTCCTACGAGCAGTACTTC
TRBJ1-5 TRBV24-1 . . CATSDSGINQPQHF TGTGCCACCAGTGATTCGGGGATCAATCAGCCCCAGCATTTT
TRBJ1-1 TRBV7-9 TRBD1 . CASSPGTFRGTEAFF TGTGCCAGCAGCCCCGGGACCTTCAGGGGGACTGAAGCTTTCTTT
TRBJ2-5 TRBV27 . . CASKREGGEQETQYF TGTGCCAGCAAAAGAGAGGGAGGTGAGCAAGAGACCCAGTACTTC
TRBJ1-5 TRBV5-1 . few CASSLVPGVTNQPQHF TGCGCCAGCAGCTTGGTCCCAGGTGTTACCAATCAGCCCCAGCATTTT
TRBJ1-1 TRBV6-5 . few CASSYRTPRLDTEAFF TGTGCCAGCAGTTACCGGACCCCCCGATTGGACACTGAAGCTTTCTTT
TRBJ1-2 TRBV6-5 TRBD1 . CASRKTGAGYGYTF TGTGCCAGCAGGAAAACAGGGGCAGGCTATGGCTACACCTTC
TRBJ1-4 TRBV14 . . CASSQDWQGLNEKLFF TGTGCCAGCAGCCAAGATTGGCAGGGACTTAATGAAAAACTGTTTTTT
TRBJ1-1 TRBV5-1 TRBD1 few CASSIAGQGPLEAFF TGCGCCAGCAGCATCGCGGGACAGGGACCCCTTGAAGCTTTCTTT
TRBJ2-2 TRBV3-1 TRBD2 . CASSRRSGGAVGELFF TGTGCCAGCAGCCGAAGGAGCGGGGGGGCTGTCGGGGAGCTGTTTTTT
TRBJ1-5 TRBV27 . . CASSLVRNSNQPQHF TGTGCCAGCAGTTTGGTCCGCAATAGCAATCAGCCCCAGCATTTT
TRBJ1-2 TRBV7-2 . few CASSFPLGGAHGYTF TGTGCCAGCAGCTTCCCCCTGGGAGGGGCGCATGGCTACACCTTC